Listed here is a single TCR beta chain. These data originate in a study of T cell changes during pregnancy in multiple sclerosis. The CDR3 runs 14 residues. Trimming took off 6 bases at V and 3 bases at J, with 12 bases between the two ends. Germline V gives CDR1 MNHEY, CDR2 SVGAGI. The protocol was immunoSEQ multiplex PCR, while the TCRdb copy is restricted to in-frame clones and leaves out a portion. The sample carries about 64,000 clones, approximately 96% recorded once. V gene TRBV6-5 combines with J gene TRBJ2-1; D is perhaps TRBD2 (6 bases). The receptor was isolated from a female donor with multiple sclerosis, enrolled in a pregnancy study. The sample consisted of CD8+ T cells from peripheral blood mononuclear cells, taken after pregnancy. The CDR3 DNA sequence: TGTGCCAGCAGCTCCACGCGGGACTACAATGAGCAGTTCTTC. This encodes CASSSTRDYNEQFF.